The 12 T cell receptor beta chains given below trace back to one sample, sequenced in a study of beta chain features in type 1 diabetes. Study findings and constraints: All four CD4+ subsets from Type 1 diabetes patients carried moderately but significantly shorter TCRB CDR3s.

Their specific antigens are unknown. Of the isolated RNA, all was reverse transcribed, and so the sequenced material was expressed TCRB transcripts. Repertoires were generated with immunoSEQ multiplex PCR, while TCRdb's copy carries only in-frame clones and drops some. The sample shows approximately 730,000 clones, 10% to 15% of them seen only once. The sequenced sample was naive CD4+ T cells from blood. These receptors were collected from a man aged 18 to 30 with type 1 diabetes.

Only a few counts were recorded for this clone. The gene calls are TRBV27 and TRBJ1-6; D unclear. CDR3 length: 13 residues. Trimming removed 10 bases from V and 9 bases from J, with 16 bases in between. In germline, CDR1 is MNHEY, CDR2 SMNVEV (reference sequence). The CDR3 DNA reads TGTGCCACCACCCCGGGAGGCGCTTCACCCCTCCACTTT. Translation gives CATTPGGASPLHF.

The chain has TRBV7-8 and TRBJ1-3; tentatively, D is TRBD1 (6 bases). Trimming pared 4 bases from V and 7 bases from J, leaving 14 bases between. Germline lookup yields CDR1 SGHVS and CDR2 FQNEAQ. This CDR3 contains 14 residues. The CDR3 DNA reads TGTGCCAGCAGCTCACAGGGATTCGGGAACACCATATATTTT. It is translated as CASSSQGFGNTIYF.

The rearrangement joins TRBV25-1 to TRBJ2-3; D might be TRBD2 (7 bases). CDR3 length: 16 residues. Trimming left V 0 bases short and J 4 bases short, with 14 bases between. Germline V gene data show CDR1 as MGHDK and CDR2 as SYGVNS. The CDR3 sequence: CASSEYTGRGADTQYF. CDR3 nucleotides: TGTGCCAGCAGTGAATACACAGGGAGGGGCGCAGATACGCAGTATTTT.

The V gene is TRBV10-3, the J gene TRBJ2-3; D uncertain. The V gene's germline CDR1 is ENHRY and CDR2 SYGVKD. The V gene lost 10 bases and the J gene lost 1 base, with 6 bases spanning the gap. The CDR3 has 11 amino acids. CDR3 bases: TGTGCCACCGCAGGCACAGATACGCAGTATTTT. Its translation: CATAGTDTQYF.

This clone was picked up a small number of times. The V gene is TRBV29-1, the J gene TRBJ1-1; no reliable D call. This CDR3 comprises 13 residues. V gave up 6 bases and J gave up 1 base, with 12 bases separating them. The germline gives CDR1 SQVTM, CDR2 ANQGSEA. Here the CDR3 DNA reads TGCAGCGTGCCGGACGGTTCGAACACTGAAGCTTTCTTT. It is translated as CSVPDGSNTEAFF.

The V gene is TRBV7-2, the J gene TRBJ2-7, with no clear D. Trimming cost V 1 base and J 7 bases, with 11 bases left between them. This CDR3 contains 13 residues. Germline V gene lookup returns CDR1 SGHTA and CDR2 FQGNSA. The CDR3 spells CASSLEALIEQYF. The CDR3 DNA reads TGTGCCAGCAGCTTAGAAGCCTTGATAGAGCAGTACTTC. The variable domain in full, with the rest retrieved from reference TRBV7-2 and TRBJ2-7, is GAGVSQSPSNKVTEKGKDVELRCDPISGHTALYWYRQSLGQGLEFLIYFQGNSAPDKSGLPSDRFSAERTGGSVSTLTIQRTQQEDSAVYLCASSLEALIEQYFGPGTRLTVT.

The sample holds a few counts of this clone. This sequence joins TRBV10-3 and TRBJ2-1; 8 bases match TRBD2. The germline V gene has CDR1 ENHRY and CDR2 SYGVKD. The V and J ends lost 10 bases and 4 bases, in that order; junction bases with no gene match: 12. CDR3 length: 15 amino acids. The CDR3 coding sequence is TGTGCCACCTACTCTGGCGGGGGGACGTACAATGAGCAGTTCTTC. It is translated as CATYSGGGTYNEQFF.

This clone was counted between two and nine times. This CDR3 is CASSSAAGHSYEQYF. DNA for the CDR3: TGTGCCAGCAGCTCCGCAGCGGGACACTCCTACGAGCAGTACTTC. The chain is built from TRBV7-9 and TRBJ2-7, with D tentatively TRBD2 (7 bases). With 4 bases removed from V and 0 bases from J, the gap between germline ends came to 13 bases. This CDR3 has 15 amino acids. CDR1 and CDR2 from the germline V gene are SEHNR and FQNEAQ (reference sequence).

This clone has just a few counts. The chain uses TRBV5-4 and TRBJ2-5, with D maybe TRBD1 (5 bases). The germline gives CDR1 SGHNT, CDR2 YYREEE (reference sequence). V was pared by 1 base and J by 2 bases, with 12 bases between. The CDR3 contains 15 residues. The CDR3 protein is CASSLQQDWQETQYF. CDR3 DNA: TGTGCCAGCAGCTTGCAACAGGATTGGCAAGAGACCCAGTACTTC.

The genes are TRBV6-5 and TRBJ1-2; D ambiguous. The length of the CDR3 is 14 residues. Germline V gives CDR1 MNHEY, CDR2 SVGAGI. V was shortened by 6 bases and J by 3 bases, with 14 bases between the two germline ends. Here the CDR3 reads CASSPIVQHYGYTF. The DNA for the CDR3 is TGTGCCAGCAGCCCCATCGTCCAACACTATGGCTACACCTTC.

V is TRBV11-2 and J is TRBJ2-7; D remains unclear. The CDR3 totals 14 residues. CDR1 is SGHAT, CDR2 FQNNGV, per germline. Trimming shortened V by 5 bases and J by 2 bases, and 13 bases separated the two germline ends. In nucleotides, the CDR3 is TGTGCCAGCAGCCCAAGATACCGCCCCTACGAGCAGTACTTC. Amino acid sequence: CASSPRYRPYEQYF.

This clone was counted only a few times. The J gene is TRBJ2-7, the V gene TRBV28; 8 nucleotides agree with TRBD1. The germline V gene encodes CDR1 MDHEN and CDR2 SYDVKM. V shed 6 bases, J shed 6 bases, and the junction held 4 bases outside the gene matches. The CDR3 runs 12 residues. CDR3 sequence (DNA): TGTGCCAGCAGGGGACAGGTGGCCGAGCAGTACTTC. It encodes CASRGQVAEQYF.